The 24 T cell receptor beta chains below all came from one sample that was sequenced in a study of graft-versus-host responses after intestinal transplantation. Assay: immunoSEQ multiplex PCR; the TCRdb copy retains only in-frame clones and omits some. The repertoire holds roughly 40,000 clones, with about 90% as singletons. Material: PBMCs, obtained around 320 days after intestinal transplant. All receptors derive from a human patient who received an intestinal transplant, so some T cells may come from the graft donor.

The V and J genes are TRBV9 and TRBJ1-5; 8 bases match TRBD1. The germline CDR1 and CDR2 sequences are SGDLS and YYNGEE. The CDR3 runs 15 residues. V shed 3 bases, J shed 2 bases, and the junction held 4 bases outside the gene matches. The CDR3 region has the DNA TGTGCCAGCAGCGCGCAGGGGGCTGGCAATCAGCCCCAGCATTTT. Protein: CASSAQGAGNQPQHF.

The rearrangement links TRBV28 to TRBJ1-3; a possible D gene is TRBD1 (6 bases). The CDR3 length is 14 residues. Germline CDR1 is MDHEN and CDR2 is SYDVKM. Trimming removed 3 bases from V and 2 bases from J, with 8 bases in between. The CDR3 nucleotides are TGTGCCAGCAGTTTCAGGGGCACTGGAAACACCATATATTTT. It is translated as CASSFRGTGNTIYF.

The chain couples TRBV19 to TRBJ2-3, with D perhaps assigned TRBD1 or TRBD2 (6 bases each). This CDR3 spans 16 amino acids. V lost 2 bases and J lost 0, with 12 bases in between. The germline CDR1 and CDR2 sequences are LNHDA and SQIVND (reference sequence). CDR3 nucleotides: TGTGCCAGTAGTATACCCAAGGGGGGTAGCACAGATACGCAGTATTTT. Amino acids: CASSIPKGGSTDTQYF.

This chain uses TRBV27 with TRBJ1-1; D is ambiguous. V lost 0 bases to trimming and J lost 1 base, with 9 bases between them. CDR1 and CDR2 (germline): MNHEY, SMNVEV (reference sequence). This CDR3 is 15 amino acids long. The chain's CDR3 is CASSLSIGSNTEAFF. DNA for the CDR3: TGTGCCAGCAGTTTATCGATCGGATCGAACACTGAAGCTTTCTTT.

V gene TRBV7-9 combines with J gene TRBJ2-1, with unresolved D. The germline gives CDR1 SEHNR, CDR2 FQNEAQ (reference sequence). The V and J ends lost 3 bases and 4 bases respectively, with 19 bases between them. The CDR3 has 17 amino acids. CDR3 sequence reads: CASSFKVFSRIYNEQFF. The CDR3 DNA reads as TGTGCCAGCAGCTTTAAGGTATTCTCTAGGATATACAATGAGCAGTTCTTC.

This clone was recorded a few times. CDR3 residues: CASSLGSAGGLYNEQFF. CDR3 sequence (DNA): TGTGCCAGCAGCTTAGGGTCAGCGGGGGGTCTCTACAATGAGCAGTTCTTC. The V gene is TRBV11-2, the J gene TRBJ2-1, with 9 nucleotides matching TRBD2. Germline-derived CDR1 and CDR2 are SGHAT and FQNNGV. The CDR3 is 17 amino acids. V trimming: 1 base; J trimming: 3 bases; junction bases outside the gene matches: 7.

This clone was seen only once. The chain is built from TRBV5-6 and TRBJ2-2; 8 bases map to TRBD2. Germline V gives CDR1 SGHDT, CDR2 YYEEEE. With V trimmed by 2 bases and J by 7 bases, 1 base remained unmatched. CDR3 length: 13 amino acids. CDR3 nucleotide sequence: TGTGCCAGCAGCTTTAGCGGGGTCGGGGAGCTGTTTTTT. Translating gives CASSFSGVGELFF.

V usage is TRBV5-5 and J usage is TRBJ1-4, with TRBD1 identical over 9 bases. The J segment lost 8 bases and the V segment lost 1 base, leaving 9 bases of the junction unmatched. The V gene's germline CDR1 is SGHKS and CDR2 YYEKEE (reference sequence). CDR3 length: 16 residues. The chain's CDR3 is CASSLTAGQGGEKLFF. The DNA of the CDR3 is TGTGCCAGCAGCTTGACTGCGGGACAGGGAGGGGAAAAACTGTTTTTT.

The chain uses TRBV6-1 and TRBJ1-4; 9 nucleotides agree with TRBD1. Germline values: CDR1 MNHNS, CDR2 SASEGT. The CDR3 has 14 residues. Trimming removed 5 bases from V and 8 bases from J; junction bases left unmatched: 6. This chain's CDR3 is CASSPQGAGEKLFF. The DNA for the CDR3 is TGTGCCAGCAGTCCACAGGGGGCTGGGGAAAAACTGTTTTTT.

The chain couples TRBV5-1 to TRBJ1-1; D gene uncertain. Germline V gene sequence: CDR1 SGHRS, CDR2 YFSETQ. V was clipped by 0 bases and J by 10 bases, with 13 bases between them. The CDR3 runs 13 residues. The CDR3 nucleotides read TGCGCCAGCAGCTTGGCCCCACCGGGTGGAGCTTTCTTT. It encodes CASSLAPPGGAFF.

V is TRBV13 and J is TRBJ1-4; 10 bases agree with TRBD1. The V segment lost 5 bases and the J segment 6 bases; nucleotides outside the gene matches: 3. Per germline, CDR1 PRHDT and CDR2 FYEKMQ (reference sequence). CDR3 length: 14 residues. For the CDR3, the DNA is TGTGCCAGCAGCCAGGGACAGGGGTATGAAAAACTGTTTTTT. It yields the protein CASSQGQGYEKLFF. Looking up the rest from reference TRBV13 and TRBJ1-4 gives the full variable domain: AAGVIQSPRHLIKEKRETATLKCYPIPRHDTVYWYQQGPGQDPQFLISFYEKMQSDKGSIPDRFSAQQFSDYHSELNMSSLELGDSALYFCASSQGQGYEKLFFGSGTQLSVL.

Worth noting for this clone: This sample also contains other DNA sequences that code for the same CDR3. The chain uses TRBV5-1 and TRBJ1-2, with 8 bases matching TRBD1. After removal of 0 bases from V and 7 bases from J, the junction contained 2 bases not matched to a gene. The CDR3 sequence is 13 residues long. Germline V gives CDR1 SGHRS, CDR2 YFSETQ. CDR3 DNA sequence: TGCGCCAGCAGCTTGGGTCAGGGGGCTGGCTACACCTTC. It translates to CASSLGQGAGYTF.

J is TRBJ2-7 and V is TRBV5-1, with D maybe TRBD2 (5 bases). In germline, CDR1 is SGHRS, CDR2 YFSETQ. Deletions cut 2 bases from V and 3 bases from J, with 9 bases between. This CDR3 is built from 13 residues. The CDR3 reads CASSLYTSYEQYF. CDR3 bases: TGCGCCAGCAGCTTATATACTAGCTACGAGCAGTACTTC.

Concerning this clone itself: It is likely a read error, because the conserved phenylalanine at the end of the CDR3 is missing. The V call is TRBV7-9, the J call TRBJ2-7; 9 nucleotides agree with TRBD1. J was trimmed by 4 bases and V by 5 bases; bases with no gene match: 6. There are 14 residues in the CDR3. From germline, CDR1 is SEHNR and CDR2 FQNEAQ (reference sequence). CDR3 sequence: CASSVDRGIYEQYS. The CDR3 coding sequence is TGTGCCAGCAGCGTGGACAGGGGAATATACGAGCAGTACTCC.

The rearrangement joins TRBV10-2 to TRBJ2-7, with 7 bases matching TRBD2. Per the germline V gene, CDR1 is WSHSY and CDR2 is SAAADI. There are 12 residues in the CDR3. The V gene end was trimmed by 3 bases and the J gene end by 4 bases; junction bases not matched to a gene: 0. CDR3 DNA sequence: TGCGCCAGCAGTGACGGGGGGTACGAGCAGTACTTC. Its translation is CASSDGGYEQYF.

This rearrangement joins TRBV13 to TRBJ1-3, with no clear D. V lost 0 bases, J lost 3 bases, and 6 bases lay in between. The CDR3 totals 14 residues. Per germline, CDR1 PRHDT and CDR2 FYEKMQ (reference sequence). CDR3 sequence reads: CASSLGGYGNTIYF. The CDR3 DNA is TGTGCCAGCAGCTTAGGGGGGTATGGAAACACCATATATTTT.

V usage is TRBV6-5 and J usage is TRBJ1-1; 7 nucleotides line up with TRBD1. This CDR3 has 13 residues. V dropped 6 bases and J dropped 3; count of bases not matched to a gene: 4. The germline V gene has CDR1 MNHEY and CDR2 SVGAGI. The CDR3 loop reads CASSKGQYTEAFF. Here the CDR3 DNA reads TGTGCCAGCAGCAAGGGACAGTACACTGAAGCTTTCTTT.

As for this clone: One end of the junction fails to match germline, which may point to a read error. The chain couples TRBV4-1 to TRBJ1-2; 11 nucleotides match TRBD1. Germline loops: CDR1 MGHRA, CDR2 YSYEKL. The CDR3 has 19 residues. CDR3 sequence (DNA): TGCACCAGCAGCCAAGAAAATAGGGCAGGACAGGGGGCTTTATCGGGCTACACCTTC. It encodes CTSSQENRAGQGALSGYTF.

The rearrangement joins TRBV11-2 to TRBJ1-2; TRBD1 matches 7 bases. V lost 5 bases to trimming and J lost 4 bases; unmatched junction nucleotides: 4. CDR1 is SGHAT and CDR2 is FQNNGV in the germline V gene. The CDR3 runs to 13 residues. The CDR3 spells CASSEGDSYGYTF. In DNA, the CDR3 is TGTGCCAGCAGCGAAGGGGACAGCTATGGCTACACCTTC.

Concerning this clone itself: At the DNA level, this CDR3 is encoded by other sequences in the same sample as well. V gene TRBV6-5 combines with J gene TRBJ2-7, with D tentatively TRBD2 (6 bases). The germline V gene has CDR1 MNHEY and CDR2 SVGAGI. V lost 2 bases, J lost 4 bases, and 12 bases lay in between. This CDR3 spans 14 amino acids. DNA of the CDR3: TGTGCCAGCAGTTACGGGACGGGGAGGTACGAGCAGTACTTC. Its translation: CASSYGTGRYEQYF.

The V call is TRBV6-5, the J call TRBJ1-5; TRBD1 might be the D (6 bases). The V and J ends lost 6 bases and 2 bases respectively, with 8 bases between them. The CDR3 consists of 13 residues. Germline V lookup: CDR1 MNHEY, CDR2 SVGAGI. The CDR3: CASRPGGNQPQHF. The DNA of the CDR3 is TGTGCCAGCAGACCAGGGGGCAATCAGCCCCAGCATTTT.

Turning to this clone: A junction end diverges from the germline sequence, so it may reflect a read error. The J gene is TRBJ2-1, the V gene TRBV15; D not certain. The CDR3 loop spans 16 amino acids. Germline-derived CDR1 and CDR2 are LNHNV and YYDKDF (reference sequence). CDR3 DNA sequence: TGTGCCACCAGCAGAGACGCCTTTGGGTCCTACAATGAGCAGCTCTTC. It yields the protein CATSRDAFGSYNEQLF.

V is TRBV28 and J is TRBJ1-3; 10 nucleotides line up with TRBD1. The trim removed 5 bases at V and 2 bases at J, leaving 9 bases unmatched. Per the germline V gene, CDR1 is MDHEN and CDR2 is SYDVKM. The CDR3 loop spans 17 amino acids. This chain's CDR3 is CASSPWTGGIAGNTIYF. The CDR3 DNA reads as TGTGCCAGCAGTCCATGGACAGGGGGTATCGCTGGAAACACCATATATTTT. The full variable domain, in which reference TRBV28 and TRBJ1-3 provide the parts outside the CDR3, is DVKVTQSSRYLVKRTGEKVFLECVQDMDHENMFWYRQDPGLGLRLIYFSYDVKMKEKGDIPEGYSVSREKKERFSLILESASTNQTSMYLCASSPWTGGIAGNTIYFGEGSWLTVV.

The gene calls are TRBV10-2 and TRBJ2-5; D may be TRBD2 (7 bases). CDR1 WSHSY and CDR2 SAAADI come from the germline V gene. V lost 7 bases and J 5 bases, leaving 17 bases between the germline ends. CDR3 length: 14 amino acids. The CDR3 DNA is TGCGCCAGCACGGGTGGGGGGGCCTATGAGACCCAGTACTTC. As protein: CASTGGGAYETQYF.